This TCR beta chain appears in the sequencing data of a study of early T cells in non-severe SARS-CoV-2 infection. The CDR3 consists of 14 residues. Trimming removed 5 bases at V and 6 bases at J, with 11 bases between. Germline CDR1 reads MNHEY; CDR2 reads SMNVEV (reference sequence). General study results and limits: VDJdb-based annotation leaned toward anti-spike CD8 responses and missed private and CD4 specificities.

As concerns this clonotype: No antigen is known for it.

MiXCR, run by TCRdb on the 5' RACE reads, gives a single entry per CDR3 protein. The data show 65,000 to 95,000 distinct CDR3 sequences, with 8.5% to 10% seen just once and around 4.6% held by the top ten. The receptor was derived from an adult who was a healthcare worker with PCR-confirmed SARS-CoV-2 infection or an uninfected control (not recorded which). This chain links TRBV27 with TRBJ1-6; D unresolved. Sequenced material: whole blood. CDR3 residues: CASSLTRVNSPLHF. The CDR3 region has the DNA TGTGCCAGCAGTCTAACACGAGTTAATTCACCCCTCCACTTT.